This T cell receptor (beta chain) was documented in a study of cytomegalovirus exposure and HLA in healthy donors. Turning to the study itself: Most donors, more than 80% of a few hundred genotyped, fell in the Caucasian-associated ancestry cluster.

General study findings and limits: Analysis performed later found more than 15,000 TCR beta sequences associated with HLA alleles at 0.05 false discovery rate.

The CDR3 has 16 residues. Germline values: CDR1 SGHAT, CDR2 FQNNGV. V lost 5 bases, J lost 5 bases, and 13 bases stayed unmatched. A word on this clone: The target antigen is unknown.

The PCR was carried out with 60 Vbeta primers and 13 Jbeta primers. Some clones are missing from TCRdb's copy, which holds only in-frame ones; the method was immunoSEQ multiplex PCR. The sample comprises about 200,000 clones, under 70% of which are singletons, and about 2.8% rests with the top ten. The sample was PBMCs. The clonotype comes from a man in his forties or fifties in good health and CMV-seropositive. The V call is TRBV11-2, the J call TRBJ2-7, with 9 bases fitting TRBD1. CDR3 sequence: CASSRQGDRALNEQYF. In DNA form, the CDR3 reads TGTGCCAGCAGCCGCCAGGGGGACAGGGCTTTGAACGAGCAGTACTTC. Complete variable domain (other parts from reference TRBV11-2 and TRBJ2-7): EAGVAQSPRYKIIEKRQSVAFWCNPISGHATLYWYQQILGQGPKLLIQFQNNGVVDDSQLPKDRFSAERLKGVDSTLKIQPAKLEDSAVYLCASSRQGDRALNEQYFGPGTRLTVT.